This entry features one T cell receptor (beta chain) sequence. The target antigen is unknown. This record belongs to a study of STAT5B mutations in CD4+ large granular lymphocyte leukemia. The study's findings and limits: Higher CD4+ than CD8+ T-LGLL clonality might reflect small sample size. Main leukemic clonotypes were patient-specific, but approximately 27% appeared at low frequency elsewhere. 8/27 top patient clones versus 2/35 control clones were TRBV06-family.

Trimming took 7 bases from V and 11 from J, leaving 20 bases between them. The CDR3 covers 13 residues. CDR1 MGHDK and CDR2 SYGVNS come from the germline V gene. As originally analysed: The detection floor for productive clonotype frequency was 2.59 x 10-5. Assay used: immunoSEQ multiplex PCR; TCRdb lists only in-frame clones, some missing. D and trimming were read from the DNA, whereas the V and J calls and clone size are those reported in that table. Of 20,000 to 25,000 clones listed, 70% to 85% are singletons. Sequenced material: CD4+ T cells from blood buffy coats. This clonotype was sampled from a human donor in good health. The V call is TRBV25-1, the J call TRBJ1-1; D remains ambiguous. As DNA, the CDR3 is TGTGCCAGCACCACCTCAACAGTGGCGACGGCTTTCTTT. Protein sequence: CASTTSTVATAFF.